The present T cell receptor (beta chain) was sequenced within a study of T cells in Graves' hyperthyroidism and ophthalmopathy. About the research overall: Staff took peripheral blood when the initial diagnosis was made, before any treatment began.

V shed 2 bases and J 2 bases; nucleotides not matched to a gene: 6. In germline, CDR1 is MNHNS, CDR2 SASEGT. This CDR3 spans 16 amino acids. This clonotype was seen a handful of times. Its specificity is unknown. Findings of the study overall: Blood held most thyroid clonotypes expanded above 0.001 frequency.

Amplification targeted TCR beta CDR3 regions from RNA transcripts. RT-PCR in the first round (using the HTBI primer set) targeted the TCR CDR3. TCRdb analysed the multiplex PCR reads with MiXCR anew, one entry per CDR3 protein. The table has approximately 690,000 distinct CDR3 sequences, about 20% seen once; the top ten hold 30% to 40%. The material sequenced was blood. The sequence came from a man aged 25 to 40 with Graves' ophthalmopathy. The chain carries TRBV6-1 and TRBJ1-5; TRBD1 aligns across 7 bases. In DNA form, the CDR3 reads TGTGCCAGCAGTGAATCAGGGGGGGTTGGCAATCAGCCCCAGCATTTT. Its translation: CASSESGGVGNQPQHF.